These T cell receptor beta chains were read from a single sample in a study of blood T cell repertoires in COVID-19. The protocol was immunoSEQ multiplex PCR, while the TCRdb copy is restricted to in-frame clones and leaves out a portion. The repertoire has roughly 140,000 clones, roughly three quarters of them found once; the top ten carry over 6.5%. Sequencing used peripheral blood. The receptors come from a man aged 50-60 years with active or convalescent COVID-19. Each CDR3 is given with its conserved first and last residue. The D gene is left open where the match is weak. Some rows mark clone size as missing; the rest say once, few, many or name a class of expanded clone.

>.|TRBV5-1|TRBJ2-1|.
TGCGCCAGCACCGCCGGTTACAATGAGCAGTTCTTC
CASTAGYNEQFF
>.|TRBV19|TRBJ1-5|.
TGTGCCAGTACATCATCCGGGGAACAGTGGCAGCCCCAGCATTTT
CASTSSGEQWQPQHF
>TRBD2|TRBV6-4|TRBJ2-1|.
TGTGCCAGCAGTGACTCGGGTCTTAGCGGGAGACAATTCAATGAGCAGTTCTTC
CASSDSGLSGRQFNEQFF
>TRBD2|TRBV10-3|TRBJ2-3|.
TGTGCCATCAGGATAGCGGGAAACACAGATACGCAGTATTTT
CAIRIAGNTDTQYF
>.|TRBV6-4|TRBJ2-2|few
TGTGCCAGCAGTGACGAGACAAGGAACACCGGGGAGCTGTTTTTT
CASSDETRNTGELFF
>TRBD2|TRBV29-1|TRBJ2-1|.
TGCAGCGTTAAAAGGACTAGCGGGAGGGAGGGCTCCTACAATGAGCAGTTCTTC
CSVKRTSGREGSYNEQFF
>TRBD1|TRBV3-1/TRBV3-2|TRBJ1-2|.
TGTGCCAGCAGCCAGGGGACAGGGGATCCCTATGGCTACACCTTC
CASSQGTGDPYGYTF
>.|TRBV12-3/TRBV12-4|TRBJ1-2|.
TGTGCCAGCAGTTCGACAGCCTACTATGGCTACACCTTC
CASSSTAYYGYTF
>.|TRBV29-1|TRBJ1-3|few
TGCAGCGTTGAAGATGGCATACACTCTGGAAACACCATATATTTT
CSVEDGIHSGNTIYF
>.|TRBV4-1|TRBJ1-2|.
TGCGCCAGCAGCCTACGGGACACTCTTACCCATGGCTACACCTTC
CASSLRDTLTHGYTF
>.|TRBV7-6|TRBJ2-1|.
TGTGCCAGCAGCTTAGGGGGCTACCCAAATGAGCAGTTCTTC
CASSLGGYPNEQFF
>TRBD1|TRBV5-4|TRBJ2-7|once
TGTGCCAGCAGCTTGGGACAGGGCCCCTACGAGCAGTACTTC
CASSLGQGPYEQYF
>.|TRBV18|TRBJ2-2|.
TGTGCCAGCTCTCCTACGGGACTTACCACCGGGGAGCTGTTTTTT
CASSPTGLTTGELFF
>TRBD1|TRBV5-4|TRBJ1-1|few
TGTGCCAGCAGTGGGGGGACAGGTGAAGCTTTCTTT
CASSGGTGEAFF
>.|TRBV5-1|TRBJ2-7|.
TGCGCCAGCAGCTTCGGACCGACAGTCGACGAGCAGTACTTC
CASSFGPTVDEQYF
>TRBD2|TRBV6-5|TRBJ2-1|.
TGTGCCAGCAGCCCAAGCGGGACCTACAATGAGCAGTTCTTC
CASSPSGTYNEQFF
>.|TRBV9|TRBJ2-7|.
TGTGCCAGCAGCGTTTCAGGGGTTAAGAACGAGCAGTACTTC
CASSVSGVKNEQYF
>TRBD2|TRBV14|TRBJ2-1|.
TGTGCCAGCAGCCAAGGGGTCTGGACTAGGACCTACAATGAGCAGTTCTTC
CASSQGVWTRTYNEQFF
>TRBD1|TRBV6-1|TRBJ1-6|.
TGTGCCAGCAGTGAAGGAGGTTGGACAGGGGGGGATTCACCCCTCCACTTT
CASSEGGWTGGDSPLHF
>TRBD1|TRBV28|TRBJ1-3|.
TGTGCCAGCAGTTCCCGGGACAGGGCCCCTCGCTCTGGAAACACCATATATTTT
CASSSRDRAPRSGNTIYF
>TRBD1|TRBV6-5|TRBJ2-2|.
TGTGCCAGCAGGAGGGACAGGGGGGTCACCGGGGAGCTGTTTTTT
CASRRDRGVTGELFF
>.|TRBV7-2|TRBJ2-1|once
TGTGCCAGCAGCCCTGGGCTGGGCAAAACGGATGAGCAGTTCTTC
CASSPGLGKTDEQFF
>.|TRBV28|TRBJ1-6|.
TGTGCCAGCAGACCAACAGGGTATAATTCACCCCTCCACTTT
CASRPTGYNSPLHF
>.|TRBV27|TRBJ1-4|.
TGTGCCAGCAGCTACAAGCGCCCAACTAATGAAAAACTGTTTTTT
CASSYKRPTNEKLFF
>TRBD2|TRBV7-8|TRBJ2-3|.
TGTGCCAGCACTAGCGGGACCACAGATACGCAGTATTTT
CASTSGTTDTQYF
>.|TRBV6-5|TRBJ1-4|.
TGTGCCAGCAGTACAGACTACGAAGAAAAACTGTTTTTT
CASSTDYEEKLFF
>TRBD2|TRBV7-2|TRBJ2-3|.
TGTGCCAGCAGCATGGGACTAGCGGGAGGGACAGATACGCAGTATTTT
CASSMGLAGGTDTQYF
>TRBD2|TRBV2|TRBJ2-5|few
TGTGCCAGCAGTGAAGGAGTAGCGGGAGCGGGAGAGACCCAGTACTTC
CASSEGVAGAGETQYF
>TRBD2|TRBV10-3|TRBJ2-2|.
TGTGCCATCAGCCCTTCTAGCGGGAGGGCCTTCGGCGGGGAGCTGTTTTTT
CAISPSSGRAFGGELFF
>.|TRBV5-1|TRBJ1-4|.
TGCGCCAGCAGCTTGGTCGCAGGGGTAAATGAAAAACTGTTTTTT
CASSLVAGVNEKLFF
>TRBD2|TRBV7-9|TRBJ2-5|once
TGTGCCAGCAGCTTAGGGCTAGCGGGAGAGGTGGAGACCCAGTACTTC
CASSLGLAGEVETQYF
>TRBD2|TRBV24-1|TRBJ2-1|.
TGTGCCACCAGTGATGCCTCCCCCGGGACTAGCGGGATTAGTGAGCAGTTCTTC
CATSDASPGTSGISEQFF
>TRBD1|TRBV30|TRBJ1-2|few
TGTGCCTGGAGTGTAAAGGGGGCAGGCTATGGCTACACCTTC
CAWSVKGAGYGYTF
>TRBD2|TRBV6-5|TRBJ2-7|.
TGTGCCAGCAAATCGGGGCGGGAGGGCCTCGAGCAGTACTTC
CASKSGREGLEQYF
>TRBD1|TRBV6-2/TRBV6-3|TRBJ2-7|.
TGTGCCAGCAGTCCGGCCGGACAGGGCTTCTACGAGCAGTACTTC
CASSPAGQGFYEQYF
>.|TRBV4-1|TRBJ1-5|.
TGCGCCAGCAGCCAGGGGGGGCAGGGCAATCAGCCCCAGCATTTT
CASSQGGQGNQPQHF
>.|TRBV19|TRBJ2-1|.
TGTGCCAGTACGGCGGAGTTCTCCTACAATGAGCAGTTCTTC
CASTAEFSYNEQFF
>.|TRBV30|TRBJ1-6|.
TGTGCCTGGAGCCCTCGGGTACATTCACCCCTCCACTTT
CAWSPRVHSPLHF
>.|TRBV28|TRBJ1-6|.
TGTGCCTTCCAGAGGGCAGGAAATTCACCCCTCCACTTT
CAFQRAGNSPLHF
>TRBD2|TRBV11-2|TRBJ2-1|few
TGTGCCAGCAGCCTCAGCGGGGTGATCAATGAGCAGTTCTTC
CASSLSGVINEQFF
>TRBD2|TRBV7-2|TRBJ2-3|.
TGTGCCAGCAGCCAACGTCGGACTAGCGGCACAGATACGCAGTATTTT
CASSQRRTSGTDTQYF